These 10 T cell receptor beta chains share one sample of origin, sequenced in a study of blood T cell repertoires in COVID-19. Here immunoSEQ multiplex PCR was the method, and the copy in TCRdb shows in-frame clones only, minus some. This sample carries about 290,000 clones, roughly 85% of them seen once, and the ten largest clones take about 3%. The sequencing input was peripheral blood. All receptors come from a woman aged 30 to 39 with active or convalescent COVID-19.

This clone was seen once. This CDR3 is CASSGQGWNGYTF. In DNA, the CDR3 is TGTGCCAGCAGTGGACAGGGTTGGAATGGCTACACCTTC. This chain connects TRBV27 to TRBJ1-2, with TRBD1 matching 8 bases. This CDR3 comprises 13 residues. Germline V gene lookup returns CDR1 MNHEY and CDR2 SMNVEV (reference sequence). The ends lost 5 bases at V and 6 bases at J; junction bases unmatched: 5.

The genes are TRBV7-2 and TRBJ2-7; 7 bases are shared with TRBD2. CDR3 length equals 14 residues. With V trimmed by 1 base and J by 3 bases, 3 bases remained unmatched. Germline V CDR1 and CDR2: SGHTA, FQGNSA. CDR3 coding DNA: TGTGCCAGCAGCTTAGAGCGGGGAAACTACGAGCAGTACTTC. As protein: CASSLERGNYEQYF.

This clone was seen a single time. V gene TRBV28 combines with J gene TRBJ2-3; 13 bases match TRBD2. The CDR3 has 15 residues. V was clipped by 6 bases and J by 3 bases; unmatched bases: 3. Germline loops: CDR1 MDHEN, CDR2 SYDVKM. The CDR3 DNA reads TGTGCCAGCAGAACTAGCGGGGGGGCGACAGATACGCAGTATTTT. As protein: CASRTSGGATDTQYF.

This clone was detected only once. The J gene is TRBJ2-1, the V gene TRBV6-1; TRBD1 matches at 9 bases. Germline lookup yields CDR1 MNHNS and CDR2 SASEGT. V dropped 3 bases and J dropped 8; count of bases not matched to a gene: 8. The CDR3 loop spans 15 amino acids. The CDR3 DNA is TGTGCCAGCAGTGATCCGGGACAGGGCGTGTATGAGCAGTTCTTC. It encodes CASSDPGQGVYEQFF.

The V gene is TRBV2, the J gene TRBJ1-1, with D perhaps matching TRBD1 (6 bases). Germline assignment: CDR1 SNHLY and CDR2 FYNNEI. This CDR3 has 12 residues. V dropped 3 bases and J dropped 11 bases, with 13 bases sitting between them. The CDR3 here is CASSEWGRGAFF. The CDR3 DNA is TGTGCCAGCAGTGAGTGGGGAAGGGGGGCTTTCTTT.

This chain uses TRBV5-4 with TRBJ1-2; TRBD1 matches 7 bases. Trimming removed 5 bases from V and 3 bases from J; junction bases left unmatched: 7. From germline, CDR1 is SGHNT and CDR2 YYREEE (reference sequence). The CDR3 has 14 residues. CDR3 region: CASRAGTGDYGYTF. In DNA, the CDR3 is TGTGCCAGCAGGGCCGGTACAGGGGACTATGGCTACACCTTC.

V and J are TRBV6-6 and TRBJ2-2; 11 bases are a match to TRBD2. Trimming removed 6 bases from V and 2 bases from J; junction bases left unmatched: 11. Germline assignment: CDR1 MNHNY and CDR2 SVGAGI (reference sequence). This CDR3 has 18 residues. The CDR3 region is CASSRLAGTRRNTGELFF. Written as DNA, the CDR3 is TGTGCCAGCAGCCGACTAGCGGGGACCCGAAGAAACACCGGGGAGCTGTTTTTT.

The V gene is TRBV7-8, the J gene TRBJ1-1; D is ambiguous. V shed 5 bases and J shed 4 bases, with 14 bases lying between them. Germline V gene data show CDR1 as SGHVS and CDR2 as FQNEAQ. This CDR3 has 14 amino acids. Written as DNA, the CDR3 is TGTGCCAGCAGCCCCACGGTCGGGGTCACTGAAGCTTTCTTT. This codes for CASSPTVGVTEAFF.

This sequence joins TRBV4-3 and TRBJ1-4, with 7 bases fitting TRBD1. The CDR3 loop spans 16 amino acids. From germline, CDR1 is LGHNA and CDR2 YSLEER. The V segment lost 4 bases and the J segment 7 bases; nucleotides outside the gene matches: 12. The CDR3 loop reads CASSPRPGGRVEKLFF. The CDR3, as DNA: TGCGCCAGCAGCCCACGCCCAGGGGGAAGGGTTGAAAAACTGTTTTTT.

The rearrangement joins TRBV20-1 to TRBJ1-6; D not certain. CDR1 is DFQATT and CDR2 is SNEGSKA in the germline V gene (reference sequence). V was trimmed by 3 bases and J by 8 bases, leaving 17 bases between them. The CDR3 consists of 15 residues. The CDR3 spells CSASKRVAGDSPLHF. In nucleotides, the CDR3 is TGCAGTGCTAGTAAGCGGGTAGCCGGGGATTCACCCCTCCACTTT.